The source of this T cell receptor (beta chain) is a study of T-cell reconstitution after alpha-beta-depleted transplantation in children. TCRbeta library preparation incorporated unique molecular identifiers. Each CDR3 protein gets one entry after TCRdb re-called the PCR reads with MiXCR. This table holds hundreds of thousands of distinct CDR3 sequences, about a tenth found once. This clonotype has at least ten counts. The V end lost 7 bases, the J end lost 3 bases, and 13 bases lay between the germline ends. The CDR3 sequence is 13 residues long. Per germline, CDR1 DFQATT and CDR2 SNEGSKA (reference sequence).

This clonotype originated in a child under two years old with acute myeloid leukemia, due to receive a stem cell transplant. This sample comprised PBMCs, obtained before TCRalphabeta/CD19-depleted stem cell transplant. The V gene is TRBV20-1, the J gene TRBJ1-5, with D tentatively TRBD1 (6 bases). For the CDR3, the DNA is TGCAGTGTAAATCAGGGGCCCAATCAGCCCCAGCATTTT. The encoded protein is CSVNQGPNQPQHF.